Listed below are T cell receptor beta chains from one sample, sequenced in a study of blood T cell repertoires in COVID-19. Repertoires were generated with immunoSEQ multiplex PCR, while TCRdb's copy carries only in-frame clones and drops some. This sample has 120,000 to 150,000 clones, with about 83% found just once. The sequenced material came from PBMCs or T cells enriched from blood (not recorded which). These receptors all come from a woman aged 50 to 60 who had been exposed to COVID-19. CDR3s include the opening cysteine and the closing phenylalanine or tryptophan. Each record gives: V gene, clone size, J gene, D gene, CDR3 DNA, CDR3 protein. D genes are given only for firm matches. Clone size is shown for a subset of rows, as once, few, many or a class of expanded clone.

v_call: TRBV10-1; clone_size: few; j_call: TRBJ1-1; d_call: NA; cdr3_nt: TGCGCCAGCAGTGAGTCGACGGAGGGGCGCGAGGCTTTCTTT; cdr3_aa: CASSESTEGREAFF
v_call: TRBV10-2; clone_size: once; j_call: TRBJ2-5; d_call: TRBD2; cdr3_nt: TGCGCCAGCAGAACGGGTACTAGCGGAACTGAGACCCAGTACTTC; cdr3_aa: CASRTGTSGTETQYF
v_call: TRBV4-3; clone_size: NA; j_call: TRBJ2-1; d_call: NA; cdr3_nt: TGCGCCAGCAGCCAAGATCTAGCGCGCTCCTACAATGAGCAGTTCTTC; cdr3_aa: CASSQDLARSYNEQFF
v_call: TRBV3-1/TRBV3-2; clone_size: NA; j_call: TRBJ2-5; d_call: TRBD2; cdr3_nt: TGTGCCAGCAGCCTCAGCAGCGGGGTAGGGACCCAGTACTTC; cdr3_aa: CASSLSSGVGTQYF
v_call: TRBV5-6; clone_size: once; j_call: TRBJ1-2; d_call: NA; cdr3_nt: TGTGCCAGCAGCTTGGCCAGGTACTATGGCTACACCTTC; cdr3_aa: CASSLARYYGYTF
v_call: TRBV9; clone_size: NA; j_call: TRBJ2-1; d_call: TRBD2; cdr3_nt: TGTGCCAGCAGCGCTACTAGCGGGAGAGCGAATGAGCAGTTCTTC; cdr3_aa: CASSATSGRANEQFF
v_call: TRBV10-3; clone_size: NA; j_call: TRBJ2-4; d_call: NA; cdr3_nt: TGTGCCATCAGTGAGCAGGGGGCCAAAAACATTCAGTACTTC; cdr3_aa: CAISEQGAKNIQYF
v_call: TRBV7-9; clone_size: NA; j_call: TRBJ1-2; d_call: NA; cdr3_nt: TGTGCCAGCAGCCCGGGAGGGTACGACTATGGCTACACCTTC; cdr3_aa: CASSPGGYDYGYTF
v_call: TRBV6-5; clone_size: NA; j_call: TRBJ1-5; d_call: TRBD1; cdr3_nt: TGTGCCAGCAGAACAGGGGGCGGCGGGCAGCCCCAGCATTTT; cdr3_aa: CASRTGGGGQPQHF
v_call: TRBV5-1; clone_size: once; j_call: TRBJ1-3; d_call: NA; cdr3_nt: TGCGCCAGCAGCTTGGGGCAGGGAAACACCATATATTTT; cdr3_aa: CASSLGQGNTIYF
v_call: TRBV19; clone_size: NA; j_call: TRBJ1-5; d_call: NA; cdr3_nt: TGTGCCAGTAGTATGTGGCAGGGCAATCAGCCCCAGCATTTT; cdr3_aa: CASSMWQGNQPQHF
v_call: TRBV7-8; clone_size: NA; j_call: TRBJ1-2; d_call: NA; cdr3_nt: TGTGCCAGCAGCGGCTACAGGGAGGGGGTGGGCTATGGCTACACCTTC; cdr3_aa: CASSGYREGVGYGYTF
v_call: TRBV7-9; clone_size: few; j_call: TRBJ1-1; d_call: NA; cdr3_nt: TGTGCCAGCAGCGCCCCGCCGGGACATACGTTCTTCGGGATCCCTGAAGCTTTCTTT; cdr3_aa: CASSAPPGHTFFGIPEAFF
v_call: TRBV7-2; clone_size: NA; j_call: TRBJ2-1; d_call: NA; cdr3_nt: TGTGCCAGCAGCTTAGTGTGGGGGACAAATGAGCAGTTCTTC; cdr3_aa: CASSLVWGTNEQFF
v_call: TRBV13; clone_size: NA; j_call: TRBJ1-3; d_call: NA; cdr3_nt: TGTGCCAGCAGCTTATTTGGGCCTGGAAACACCATATATTTT; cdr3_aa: CASSLFGPGNTIYF
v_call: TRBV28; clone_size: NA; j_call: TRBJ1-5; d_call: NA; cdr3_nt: TGTGCCAGCAGTTTAGGCCAGCCCCAGCATTTT; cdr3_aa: CASSLGQPQHF
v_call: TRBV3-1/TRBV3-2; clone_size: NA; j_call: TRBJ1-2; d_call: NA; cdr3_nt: TGTGCCAGCAGGCAAGGGCGCAGGGCCTATGGCTACACCTTC; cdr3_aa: CASRQGRRAYGYTF
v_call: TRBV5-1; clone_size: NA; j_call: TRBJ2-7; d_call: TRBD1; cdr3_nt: TGCGCCAGCAGCTTGGGTGGACAGGGGGCCTCCTACGAGCAGTACTTC; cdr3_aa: CASSLGGQGASYEQYF
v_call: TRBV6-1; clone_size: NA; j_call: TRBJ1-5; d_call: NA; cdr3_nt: TGTGCCAGCAGTTCTTCTCAGCCCCAGCATTTT; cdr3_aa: CASSSSQPQHF
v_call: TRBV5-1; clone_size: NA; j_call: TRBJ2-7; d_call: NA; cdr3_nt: TGCGCCAGCAGCATGGAGACAGGTCCCACGGAGTACTTC; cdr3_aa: CASSMETGPTEYF
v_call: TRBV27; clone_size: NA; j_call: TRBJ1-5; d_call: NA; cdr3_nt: TGTGCCAGCAGGAACCTCCGGGGTAGCAATCAGCCCCAGCATTTT; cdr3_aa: CASRNLRGSNQPQHF
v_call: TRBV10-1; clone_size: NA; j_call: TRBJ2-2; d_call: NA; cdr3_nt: TGCGCCAGCAGTGAGCCCGGGCTCCACGGGAGCACCGGGGAGCTGTTTTTT; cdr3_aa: CASSEPGLHGSTGELFF
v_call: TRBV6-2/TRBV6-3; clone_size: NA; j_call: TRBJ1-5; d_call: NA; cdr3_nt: TGTGCCAGCATTTATGGACAGTTTAAGGGCAATCAGCCCCAGCATTTT; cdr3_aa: CASIYGQFKGNQPQHF
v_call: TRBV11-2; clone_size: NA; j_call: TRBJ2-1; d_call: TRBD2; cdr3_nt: TGTGCCAGCAGCTCCCTCGCTAGCGGGAGCTATGAGCAGTTCTTC; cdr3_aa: CASSSLASGSYEQFF
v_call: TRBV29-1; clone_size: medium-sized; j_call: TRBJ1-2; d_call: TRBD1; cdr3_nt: TGCAGCGTTGGACAGGGAAACGGCTACACCTTC; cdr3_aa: CSVGQGNGYTF
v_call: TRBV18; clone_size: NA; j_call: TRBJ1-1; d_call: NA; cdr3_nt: TGTGCCAGCTCACCACCCGGGACACCTGAAGCTTTCTTT; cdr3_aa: CASSPPGTPEAFF
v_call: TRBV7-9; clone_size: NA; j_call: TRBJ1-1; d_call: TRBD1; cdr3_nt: TGTGCCAGCAGCTGGACAGGTCGTGACACTGAAGCTTTCTTT; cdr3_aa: CASSWTGRDTEAFF
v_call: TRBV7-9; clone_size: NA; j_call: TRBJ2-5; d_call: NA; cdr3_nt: TGTGCCAGCAGCTTATTTCGGGGGGAGACCCAGTACTTC; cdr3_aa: CASSLFRGETQYF
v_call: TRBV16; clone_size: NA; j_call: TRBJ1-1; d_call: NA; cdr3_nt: TGTGCCAGCAGCCAGGGCCGTACTGAAGCTTTCTTT; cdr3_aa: CASSQGRTEAFF
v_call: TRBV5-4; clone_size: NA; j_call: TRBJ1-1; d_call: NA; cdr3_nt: TGTGCCAGCACCGCCGCCCGGGGAGACACTGAAGCTTTCTTT; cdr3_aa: CASTAARGDTEAFF
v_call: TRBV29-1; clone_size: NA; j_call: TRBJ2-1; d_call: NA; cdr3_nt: TGCAGCGTTAAAGGACGGGATAGCTCCTACAATGAGCAGTTCTTC; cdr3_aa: CSVKGRDSSYNEQFF
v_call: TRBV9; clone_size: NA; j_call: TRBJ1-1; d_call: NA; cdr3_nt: TGTGCCAGCAGCCGGCGGGGGACTCCGAACACTGAAGCTTTCTTT; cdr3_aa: CASSRRGTPNTEAFF
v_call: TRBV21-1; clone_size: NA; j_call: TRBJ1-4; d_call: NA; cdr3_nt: TGTGCCAGAAGGGAAGTAGGGACAGTCAGGGGGACTAATGAAAAACTGTTTTTT; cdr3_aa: CARREVGTVRGTNEKLFF
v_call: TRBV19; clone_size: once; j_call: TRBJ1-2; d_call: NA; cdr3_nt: TGTGCCAGTAGTCCCCCGCGGTTGAACTATGGCTACACCTTC; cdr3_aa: CASSPPRLNYGYTF
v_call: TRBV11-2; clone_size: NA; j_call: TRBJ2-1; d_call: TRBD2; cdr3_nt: TGTGCCAGCAACGATCTAGCGGGAACTCACAATGAGCAGTTCTTC; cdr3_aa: CASNDLAGTHNEQFF
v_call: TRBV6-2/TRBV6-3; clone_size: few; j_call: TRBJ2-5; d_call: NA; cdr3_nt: TGTGCCAGCAGACCTCGGTATCATGAGGATGAGACCCAGTACTTC; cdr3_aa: CASRPRYHEDETQYF
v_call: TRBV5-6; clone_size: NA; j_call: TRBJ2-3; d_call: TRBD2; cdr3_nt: TGTGCCAGCAGCACCGGACTAGCGGGGGTAGCGCAGTATTTT; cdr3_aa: CASSTGLAGVAQYF
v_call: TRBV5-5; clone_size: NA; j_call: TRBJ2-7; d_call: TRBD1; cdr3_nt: TGTGCCAGCAGCTCACGACAGGGGTTCTACGAGCAGTACTTC; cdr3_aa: CASSSRQGFYEQYF
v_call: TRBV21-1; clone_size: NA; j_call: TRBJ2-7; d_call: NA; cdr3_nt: TGTGCCAGCTCCGTCGGGACAGGGCCCTACGAGCAGTACTTC; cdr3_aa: CASSVGTGPYEQYF
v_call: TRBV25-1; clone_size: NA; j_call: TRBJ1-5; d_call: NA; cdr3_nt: TGTGCCAGCAGCTCAGGGGTCGGTCAGCCCCAGCATTTT; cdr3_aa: CASSSGVGQPQHF
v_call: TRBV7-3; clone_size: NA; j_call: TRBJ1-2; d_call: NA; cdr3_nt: TGTGCCAGCAGCTTAGGGGCAGGAGATGGCTACACCTTC; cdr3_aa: CASSLGAGDGYTF
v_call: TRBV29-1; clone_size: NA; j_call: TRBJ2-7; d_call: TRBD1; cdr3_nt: TGCAGCGTTGGACAGGGAGACGAGCAGTACTTC; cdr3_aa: CSVGQGDEQYF
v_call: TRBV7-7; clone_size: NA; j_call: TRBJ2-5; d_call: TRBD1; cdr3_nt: TGTGCCAGCAGCCCCGCTCCAGGGACAGGGGAGACCCAGTACTTC; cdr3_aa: CASSPAPGTGETQYF
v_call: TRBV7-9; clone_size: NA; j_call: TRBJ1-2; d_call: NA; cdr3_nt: TGTGCCAGCAGCTGGCAGGGTACCTACACCTTC; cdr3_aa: CASSWQGTYTF
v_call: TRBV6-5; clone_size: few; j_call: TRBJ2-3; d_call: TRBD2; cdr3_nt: TGTGCCAGCAGCCTACTAGCGGGGCCGCTGGATACGCAGTATTTT; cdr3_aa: CASSLLAGPLDTQYF
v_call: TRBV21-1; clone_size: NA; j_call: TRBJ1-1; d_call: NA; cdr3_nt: TGTGCCAGCAGGACAGGGTTTGTTGGGACTGAAGCTTTCTTT; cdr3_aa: CASRTGFVGTEAFF
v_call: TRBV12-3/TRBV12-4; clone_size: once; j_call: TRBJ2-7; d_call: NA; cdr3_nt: TGTGCCAGCACCTGGAGAAGGGGGACCGAGCAGTACTTC; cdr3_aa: CASTWRRGTEQYF
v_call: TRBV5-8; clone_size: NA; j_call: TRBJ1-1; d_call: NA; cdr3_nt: TGTGCCAGCAGCTTGTTTAGAAACACTGAAGCTTTCTTT; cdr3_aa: CASSLFRNTEAFF